The 13 T cell receptor beta chains presented below share a single source sample, sequenced in a study of blood T cell repertoires in COVID-19. The table came from immunoSEQ multiplex PCR; TCRdb's copy has only in-frame clones and leaves some out. The sample consists of roughly 180,000 clones, around 89% of them appearing once. Sequencing was carried out using peripheral blood. These receptors came from a woman aged 25 to 39 with acute or convalescent COVID-19.

The chain joins TRBV5-1 to TRBJ1-2; D gene uncertain. Looked up from germline, CDR1 is SGHRS and CDR2 is YFSETQ. Trimming stripped 4 bases from V and 4 bases from J, with 14 bases between. The length of the CDR3 is 14 residues. This CDR3 is CASSPGEALYGYTF. CDR3 coding DNA: TGCGCCAGCAGCCCCGGGGAGGCGCTCTATGGCTACACCTTC.

The CDR3 region has the DNA TGTGCCAGCAGTGAGCGCCAGGTCCAAGAGACCCAGTACTTC. Translation gives CASSERQVQETQYF. The chain is built from TRBV2 and TRBJ2-5; no definite D call. Looked up from germline, CDR1 is SNHLY and CDR2 is FYNNEI. V shed 3 bases and J shed 1 base, with 9 bases lying between them. CDR3 length equals 14 residues.

This chain uses TRBV30 with TRBJ2-1; D ambiguous. This CDR3 spans 13 amino acids. Germline lookup yields CDR1 GTSNPN and CDR2 SVGIG (reference sequence). Deletions cut 7 bases from V and 6 bases from J, with 16 bases between. CDR3 protein: CASNIDNPNEQFF. DNA for the CDR3: TGTGCCTCAAATATTGACAACCCCAATGAGCAGTTCTTC.

The J gene is TRBJ1-5, the V gene TRBV30, with 7 bases identical to TRBD1. Germline CDR1 is GTSNPN and CDR2 is SVGIG (reference sequence). This CDR3 is 17 amino acids long. Germline trimming cut 1 base from V and 1 base from J; bases unmatched to any gene: 10. The CDR3 protein is CAWSAGATGVSNQPQHF. Here the CDR3 DNA reads TGTGCCTGGAGTGCGGGGGCTACAGGGGTGAGCAATCAGCCCCAGCATTTT.

The J gene is TRBJ2-5, the V gene TRBV3-1 (or the pseudogene TRBV3-2); 9 positions agree with TRBD1. V was clipped by 4 bases and J by 3 bases; unmatched bases: 3. Germline assignment: CDR1 LGHDT and CDR2 YNNKEL (reference sequence). The CDR3 is 14 residues long. The CDR3 coding sequence is TGTGCCAGCAGCCCTCGGACAGGGGAAGAGACCCAGTACTTC. It codes for CASSPRTGEETQYF.

The chain links TRBV11-3 to TRBJ2-3; 7 bases are a match to TRBD1. The V and J ends lost 6 bases and 1 base, in that order; junction bases with no gene match: 7. Germline CDR1 reads SGHNT; CDR2 reads YENEEA. This CDR3 contains 15 residues. This chain's CDR3 is CASSYRGVGTDTQYF. The CDR3, as DNA: TGTGCCAGCAGTTACAGGGGTGTGGGCACAGATACGCAGTATTTT.

This chain uses TRBV10-2 with TRBJ1-5; unclear D gene. Germline V gene lookup returns CDR1 WSHSY and CDR2 SAAADI. The CDR3 covers 13 residues. V lost 3 bases, J lost 5 bases, and 8 bases lay in between. The CDR3 nucleotides read TGCGCCAGCAGTGACAGTTTGTATCAGCCCCAGCATTTT. Protein sequence: CASSDSLYQPQHF.

This chain connects TRBV5-3 to TRBJ2-1; 10 positions agree with TRBD2. TRBV5-3 is treated as an ORF (open reading frame) with a function not yet certain. The CDR3 loop spans 17 amino acids. V lost 0 bases and J lost 7; bases outside the gene matches: 10. CDR3 residues: CARSLGLLAGEGNEQFF. In DNA form, the CDR3 reads TGTGCCAGAAGCTTGGGCCTCCTAGCGGGAGAGGGAAATGAGCAGTTCTTC.

This clone came up once. This sequence joins TRBV5-5 and TRBJ1-2; D is perhaps TRBD1 (6 bases). The CDR3 length is 13 residues. Trimming took 4 bases from V and 4 from J, leaving 11 bases between them. The germline V gene encodes CDR1 SGHKS and CDR2 YYEKEE (reference sequence). CDR3 protein: CASSPSGVYGYTF. The CDR3 DNA is TGTGCCAGCAGCCCATCAGGGGTCTATGGCTACACCTTC.

This clone showed up just once. The chain couples TRBV30 to TRBJ2-1; D remains ambiguous. V was shortened by 4 bases and J by 7 bases, with 11 bases between the two germline ends. This CDR3 spans 12 amino acids. Germline V gene lookup returns CDR1 GTSNPN and CDR2 SVGIG (reference sequence). The CDR3 nucleotides read TGTGCCTGGACGAGGTCAGAGAATGAGCAGTTCTTC. This sequence encodes CAWTRSENEQFF.

The rearrangement uses TRBV10-3 and TRBJ2-5; D is unresolved. Per the germline V gene, CDR1 is ENHRY and CDR2 is SYGVKD. CDR3 length: 12 amino acids. V was cut by 0 bases and J by 5 bases, with 4 bases left in between. The CDR3 is CAISESRETQYF. DNA of the CDR3: TGTGCCATCAGTGAGTCGAGGGAGACCCAGTACTTC.

CDR3: CASSLAIQGSYNEQFF. Here the CDR3 DNA reads TGTGCCAGCAGCTTAGCAATACAGGGCTCCTACAATGAGCAGTTCTTC. V and J are TRBV11-2 and TRBJ2-1; D possibly corresponds to TRBD1 (6 bases). Germline V lookup: CDR1 SGHAT, CDR2 FQNNGV. V lost 1 base and J lost 0, with 10 bases in between. This CDR3 is built from 16 residues.

V usage is TRBV7-2 and J usage is TRBJ1-1; unclear D gene. This CDR3 has 12 amino acids. V gave up 5 bases and J gave up 2 bases, with 6 bases separating them. Germline V lookup: CDR1 SGHTA, CDR2 FQGNSA. CDR3: CASSLINTEAFF. The CDR3 DNA reads TGTGCCAGCAGCCTAATTAACACTGAAGCTTTCTTT. The variable domain in full, completed from reference TRBV7-2 and TRBJ1-1, reads GAGVSQSPSNKVTEKGKDVELRCDPISGHTALYWYRQSLGQGLEFLIYFQGNSAPDKSGLPSDRFSAERTGGSVSTLTIQRTQQEDSAVYLCASSLINTEAFFGQGTRLTVV.